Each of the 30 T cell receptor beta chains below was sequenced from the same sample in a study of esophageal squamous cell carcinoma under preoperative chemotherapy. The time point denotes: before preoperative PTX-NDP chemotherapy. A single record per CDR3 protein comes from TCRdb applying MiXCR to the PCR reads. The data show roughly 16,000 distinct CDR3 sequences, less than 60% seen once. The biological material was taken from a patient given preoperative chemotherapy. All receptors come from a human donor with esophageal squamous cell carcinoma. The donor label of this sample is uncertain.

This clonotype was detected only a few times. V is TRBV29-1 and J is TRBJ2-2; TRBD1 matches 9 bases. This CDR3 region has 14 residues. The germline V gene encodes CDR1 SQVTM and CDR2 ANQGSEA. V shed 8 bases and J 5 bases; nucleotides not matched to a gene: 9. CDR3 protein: CSPGQGSETGELFF. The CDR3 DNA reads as TGCAGCCCCGGACAGGGGTCGGAAACCGGGGAGCTGTTTTTT.

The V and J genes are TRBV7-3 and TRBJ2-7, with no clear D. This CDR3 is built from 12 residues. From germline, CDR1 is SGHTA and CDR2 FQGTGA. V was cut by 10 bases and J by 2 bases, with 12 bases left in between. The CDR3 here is CATTIRPYEQYF. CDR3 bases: TGTGCCACCACCATTAGACCCTACGAGCAGTACTTC.

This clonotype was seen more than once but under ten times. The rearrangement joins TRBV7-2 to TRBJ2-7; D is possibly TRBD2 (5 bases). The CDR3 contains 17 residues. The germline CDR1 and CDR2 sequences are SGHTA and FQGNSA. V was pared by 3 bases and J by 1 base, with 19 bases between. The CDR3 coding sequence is TGTGCCAGCAGCTTTCCGACGATGTTTAGGGAGTCCTACGAGCAGTACTTC. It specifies CASSFPTMFRESYEQYF.

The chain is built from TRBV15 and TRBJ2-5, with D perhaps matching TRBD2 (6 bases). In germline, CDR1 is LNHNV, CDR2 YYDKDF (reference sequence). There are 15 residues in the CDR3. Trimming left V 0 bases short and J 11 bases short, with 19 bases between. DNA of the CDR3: TGTGCCACCAGCAGAGAGGGACCAGCTCCGGGGGAGCAGTACTTC. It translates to CATSREGPAPGEQYF.

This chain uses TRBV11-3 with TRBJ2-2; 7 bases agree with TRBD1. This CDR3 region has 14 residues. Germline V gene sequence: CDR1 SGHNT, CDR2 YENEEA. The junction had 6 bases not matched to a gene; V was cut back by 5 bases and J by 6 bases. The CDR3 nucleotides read TGTGCCAGCAGCAACCGACAGGGCGCCGGGGAGCTGTTTTTT. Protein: CASSNRQGAGELFF.

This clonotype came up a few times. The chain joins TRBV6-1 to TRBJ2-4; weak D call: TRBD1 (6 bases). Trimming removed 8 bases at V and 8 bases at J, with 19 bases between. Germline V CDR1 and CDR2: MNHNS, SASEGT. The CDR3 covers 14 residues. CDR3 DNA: TGTGCCAGCGGATCCGGACAGCAAGGGGACATTCAGTACTTC. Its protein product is CASGSGQQGDIQYF.

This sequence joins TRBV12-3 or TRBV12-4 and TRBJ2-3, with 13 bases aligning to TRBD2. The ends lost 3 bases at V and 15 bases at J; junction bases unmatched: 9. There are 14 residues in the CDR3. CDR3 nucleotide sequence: TGTGCCAGCAGTTTGGTCGGACTAGCGGGAGTATTTTATTTT. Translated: CASSLVGLAGVFYF.

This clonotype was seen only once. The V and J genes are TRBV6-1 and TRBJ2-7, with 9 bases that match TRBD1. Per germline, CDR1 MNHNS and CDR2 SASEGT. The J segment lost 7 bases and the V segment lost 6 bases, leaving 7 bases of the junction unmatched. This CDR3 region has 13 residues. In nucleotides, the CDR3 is TGTGCCAGCAGCCGGGACAGGGACGGGGAGCAGTACTTC. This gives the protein CASSRDRDGEQYF.

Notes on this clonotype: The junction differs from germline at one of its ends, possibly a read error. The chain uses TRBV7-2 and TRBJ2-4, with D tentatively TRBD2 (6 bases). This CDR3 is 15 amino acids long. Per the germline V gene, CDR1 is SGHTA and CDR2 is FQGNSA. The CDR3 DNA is TGTGCCAGCAGCCAGGAGGGCCTAGACAAAGACATCCAGTACTTC. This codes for CASSQEGLDKDIQYF. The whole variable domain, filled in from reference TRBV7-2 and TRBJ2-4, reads GAGVSQSPSNKVTEKGKDVELRCDPISGHTALYWYRQSLGQGLEFLIYFQGNSAPDKSGLPSDRFSAERTGGSVSTLTIQRTQQEDSAVYLCASSQEGLDKDIQYFGAGTRLSVL.

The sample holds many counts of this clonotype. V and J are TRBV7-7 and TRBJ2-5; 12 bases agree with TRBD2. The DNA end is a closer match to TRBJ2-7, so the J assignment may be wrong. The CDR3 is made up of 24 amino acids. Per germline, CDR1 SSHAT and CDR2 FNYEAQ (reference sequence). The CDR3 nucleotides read TGTGCCAGCAGCTTAGTAGGCGGCAAGACTAGCGGGAGCGTCACCCGACCTGGGGCATACGAGCAGTACTTC. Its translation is CASSLVGGKTSGSVTRPGAYEQYF.

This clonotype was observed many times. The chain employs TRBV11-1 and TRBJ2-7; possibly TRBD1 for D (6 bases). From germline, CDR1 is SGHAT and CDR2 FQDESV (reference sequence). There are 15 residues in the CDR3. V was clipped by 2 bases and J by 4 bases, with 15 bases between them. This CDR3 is CASSLNPGQNYEQYF. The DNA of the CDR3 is TGTGCCAGCAGCTTAAATCCCGGACAGAATTACGAGCAGTACTTC.

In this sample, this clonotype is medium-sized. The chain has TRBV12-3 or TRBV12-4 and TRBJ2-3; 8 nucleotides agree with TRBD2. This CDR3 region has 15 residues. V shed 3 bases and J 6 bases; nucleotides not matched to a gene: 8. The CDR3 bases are TGTGCCAGCAGTTTCCGGGAGGGCCTGGTGGATACGCAGTATTTT. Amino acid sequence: CASSFREGLVDTQYF.

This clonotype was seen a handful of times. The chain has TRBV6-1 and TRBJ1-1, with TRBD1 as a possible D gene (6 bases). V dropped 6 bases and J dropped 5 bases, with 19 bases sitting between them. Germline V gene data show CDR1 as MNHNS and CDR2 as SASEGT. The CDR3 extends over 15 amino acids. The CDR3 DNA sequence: TGTGCCAGCAGGCAGGGGCTGGGGTGGGGTACTGAAGCTTTCTTT. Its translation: CASRQGLGWGTEAFF.

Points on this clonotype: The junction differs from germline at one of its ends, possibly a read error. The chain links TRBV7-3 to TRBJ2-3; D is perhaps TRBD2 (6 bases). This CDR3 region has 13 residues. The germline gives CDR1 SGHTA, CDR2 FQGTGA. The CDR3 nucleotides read TGTGCCAGGAGGCCGGGAGACACAGATACGCAGTATTTC. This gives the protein CARRPGDTDTQYF.

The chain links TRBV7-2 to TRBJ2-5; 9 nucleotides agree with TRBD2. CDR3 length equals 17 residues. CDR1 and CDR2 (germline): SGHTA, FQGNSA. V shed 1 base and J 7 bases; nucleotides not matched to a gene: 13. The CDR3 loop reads CASSLEPIAGDPGTQYF. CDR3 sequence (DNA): TGTGCCAGCAGCTTAGAGCCCATAGCGGGGGATCCTGGGACCCAGTACTTC.

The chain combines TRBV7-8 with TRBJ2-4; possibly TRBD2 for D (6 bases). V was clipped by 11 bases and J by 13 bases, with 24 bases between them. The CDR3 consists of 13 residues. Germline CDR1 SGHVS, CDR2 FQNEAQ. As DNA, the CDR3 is TGTGCCTCGGGTCCGGGAGCCAAAAACACGCAGTACTTC. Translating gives CASGPGAKNTQYF.

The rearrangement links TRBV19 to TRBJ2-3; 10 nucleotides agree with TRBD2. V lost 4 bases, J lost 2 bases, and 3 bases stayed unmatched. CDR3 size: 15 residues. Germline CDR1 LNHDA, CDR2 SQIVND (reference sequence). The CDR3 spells CASSTGLAATDTQYF. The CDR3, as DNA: TGTGCCAGTAGTACCGGACTAGCGGCCACAGATACGCAGTATTTT.

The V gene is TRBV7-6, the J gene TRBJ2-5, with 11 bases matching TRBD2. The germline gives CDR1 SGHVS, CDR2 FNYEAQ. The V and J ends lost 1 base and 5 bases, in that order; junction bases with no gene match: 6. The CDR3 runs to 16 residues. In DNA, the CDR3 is TGTGCCAGCAGCTTAGTTAGCGGGAGGGTCCAGGAGACCCAGTACTTC. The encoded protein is CASSLVSGRVQETQYF.

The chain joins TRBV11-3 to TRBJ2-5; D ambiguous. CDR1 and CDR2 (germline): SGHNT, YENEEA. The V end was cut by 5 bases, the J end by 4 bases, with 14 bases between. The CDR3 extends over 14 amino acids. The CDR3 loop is CASSPQTASETQYF. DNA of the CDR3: TGTGCCAGCAGCCCCCAGACTGCCTCAGAGACCCAGTACTTC.

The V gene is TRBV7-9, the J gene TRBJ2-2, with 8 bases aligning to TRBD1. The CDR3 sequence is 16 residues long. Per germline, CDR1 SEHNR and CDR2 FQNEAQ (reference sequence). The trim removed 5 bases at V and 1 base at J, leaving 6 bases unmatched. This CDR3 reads CASSTRDRKNTGELFF. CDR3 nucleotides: TGTGCCAGCAGCACCCGGGACAGGAAGAACACCGGGGAGCTGTTTTTT.

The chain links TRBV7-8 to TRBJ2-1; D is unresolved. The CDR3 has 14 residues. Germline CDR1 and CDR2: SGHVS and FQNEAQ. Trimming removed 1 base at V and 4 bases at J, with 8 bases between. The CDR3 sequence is CASSLVREYNEQFF. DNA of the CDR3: TGTGCCAGCAGCTTAGTTAGAGAATACAATGAGCAGTTCTTC.

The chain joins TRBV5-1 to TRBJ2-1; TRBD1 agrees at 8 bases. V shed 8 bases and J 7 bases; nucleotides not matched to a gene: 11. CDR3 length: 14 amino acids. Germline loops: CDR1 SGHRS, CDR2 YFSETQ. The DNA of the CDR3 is TGCGCCAGTCGGACAGGGTCAGAAGGGAATGAGCAGTTCTTC. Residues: CASRTGSEGNEQFF.

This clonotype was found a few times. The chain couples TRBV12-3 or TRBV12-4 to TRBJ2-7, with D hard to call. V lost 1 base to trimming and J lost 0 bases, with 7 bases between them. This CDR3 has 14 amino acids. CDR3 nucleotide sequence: TGTGCCAGCAGTTTAGGCGTGGCCTCCTACGAGCAGTACTTC. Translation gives CASSLGVASYEQYF.

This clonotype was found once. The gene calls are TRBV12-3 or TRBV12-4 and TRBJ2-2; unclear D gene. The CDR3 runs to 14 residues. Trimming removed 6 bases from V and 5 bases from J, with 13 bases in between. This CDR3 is CASSNTVLTGELFF. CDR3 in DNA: TGTGCCAGCAGCAATACGGTGCTTACCGGGGAGCTGTTTTTT.

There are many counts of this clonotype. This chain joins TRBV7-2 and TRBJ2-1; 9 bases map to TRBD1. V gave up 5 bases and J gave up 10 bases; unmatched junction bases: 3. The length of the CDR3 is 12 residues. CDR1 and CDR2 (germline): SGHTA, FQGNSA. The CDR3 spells CASSHGTGEQFF. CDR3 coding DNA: TGTGCCAGCAGCCACGGGACAGGGGAGCAGTTCTTC.

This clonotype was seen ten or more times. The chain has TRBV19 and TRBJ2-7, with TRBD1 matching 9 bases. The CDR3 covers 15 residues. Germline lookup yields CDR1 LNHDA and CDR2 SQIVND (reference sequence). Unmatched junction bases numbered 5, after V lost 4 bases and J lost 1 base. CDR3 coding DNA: TGTGCCAGTAGTAAACCGGGACAGGGTTCCTACGAGCAGTACTTC. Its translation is CASSKPGQGSYEQYF.

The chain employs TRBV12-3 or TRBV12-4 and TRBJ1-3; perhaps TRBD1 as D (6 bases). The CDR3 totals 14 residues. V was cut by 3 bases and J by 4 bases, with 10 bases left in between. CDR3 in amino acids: CASSLEGTGNTIYF. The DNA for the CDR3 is TGTGCCAGCAGTTTGGAAGGGACAGGAAACACCATATATTTT.

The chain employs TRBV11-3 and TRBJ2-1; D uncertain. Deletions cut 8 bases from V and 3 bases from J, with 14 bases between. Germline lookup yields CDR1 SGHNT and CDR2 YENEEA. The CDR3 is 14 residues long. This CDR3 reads CASGPLVGYNEQFF. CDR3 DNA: TGTGCCAGCGGCCCACTTGTGGGCTACAATGAGCAGTTCTTC.

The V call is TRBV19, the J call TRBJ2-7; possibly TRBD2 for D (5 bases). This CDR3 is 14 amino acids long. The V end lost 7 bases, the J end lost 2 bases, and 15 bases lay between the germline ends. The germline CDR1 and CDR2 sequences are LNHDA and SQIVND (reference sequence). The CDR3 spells CASKGMSGTYEQYF. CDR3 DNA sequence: TGTGCCAGTAAGGGTATGAGCGGTACCTACGAGCAGTACTTC.

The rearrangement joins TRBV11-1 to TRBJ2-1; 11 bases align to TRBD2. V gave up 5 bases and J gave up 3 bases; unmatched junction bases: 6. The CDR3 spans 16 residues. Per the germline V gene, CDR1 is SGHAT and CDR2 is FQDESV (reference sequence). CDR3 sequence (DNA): TGTGCCAGCAGCCTCACCGGGACTAGCGGCTACAATGAGCAGTTCTTC. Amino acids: CASSLTGTSGYNEQFF.